This is a list of T cell receptor beta chains from one sample in a study of naive and memory T cell subsets. TCRdb re-analysed the UMI-ligation and nested PCR reads in MiXCR, keeping a single row per CDR3 protein. The data show roughly 21,000 distinct CDR3 sequences, roughly 11% seen once. Sequenced material: central memory CD8+ T cells from blood. The receptors come from a human donor in good health. Both conserved end residues are part of each CDR3. A D gene is named only where the DNA matches it firmly. A clone size is listed for some rows: how often the clone was seen (once, few, many), or a class if it is expanded.

CDR3 protein: CASSDRGRSTNEKLFF
CDR3 DNA: TGTGCCAGCAGCGACAGGGGGCGATCAACTAATGAAAAACTGTTTTTT
V gene: TRBV7-6
D gene: TRBD1
J gene: TRBJ1-4
clone size: .

CDR3 protein: CASSQNTRSGSSYNEQFF
CDR3 DNA: TGCGCCAGCAGCCAAAATACCCGATCAGGGAGCTCCTACAATGAGCAGTTCTTC
V gene: TRBV4-3
D gene: .
J gene: TRBJ2-1
clone size: .

CDR3 protein: CASSAHVTSGSASTDTQYF
CDR3 DNA: TGTGCCAGCAGCGCCCACGTAACTAGCGGATCCGCTAGCACAGATACGCAGTATTTT
V gene: TRBV9
D gene: TRBD2
J gene: TRBJ2-3
clone size: .

CDR3 protein: CSARDAGDNQPQHF
CDR3 DNA: TGCAGTGCTAGAGATGCCGGAGACAATCAGCCCCAGCATTTT
V gene: TRBV20-1
D gene: .
J gene: TRBJ1-5
clone size: many

CDR3 protein: CASSVAGTGTGDTQYF
CDR3 DNA: TGTGCCAGCAGCGTAGCTGGGACAGGGACTGGCGATACGCAGTATTTT
V gene: TRBV9
D gene: TRBD1
J gene: TRBJ2-3
clone size: few

CDR3 protein: CASSPTGSNYGYTF
CDR3 DNA: TGTGCCAGCAGCCCTACAGGGTCTAACTATGGCTACACCTTC
V gene: TRBV6-1
D gene: .
J gene: TRBJ1-2
clone size: .

CDR3 protein: CSARDITDTQYF
CDR3 DNA: TGCAGTGCTAGAGATATAACAGATACGCAGTATTTT
V gene: TRBV20-1
D gene: .
J gene: TRBJ2-3
clone size: many

CDR3 protein: CASSYWLAGAPGHNEQFF
CDR3 DNA: TGTGCCAGCAGCTATTGGCTAGCGGGGGCTCCGGGCCACAATGAGCAGTTCTTC
V gene: TRBV28
D gene: TRBD2
J gene: TRBJ2-1
clone size: many

CDR3 protein: CSVGDRDGPRYF
CDR3 DNA: TGCAGCGTTGGGGACCGGGACGGACCTCGGTACTTC
V gene: TRBV29-1
D gene: .
J gene: TRBJ2-7
clone size: many

CDR3 protein: CASSQLGPTEYSNQPQHF
CDR3 DNA: TGTGCCAGCAGCCAACTGGGGCCGACTGAATATAGCAATCAGCCCCAGCATTTT
V gene: TRBV14
D gene: .
J gene: TRBJ1-5
clone size: .